These 15 T cell receptor beta chains originate from one sample sequenced in a study of blood T cell repertoires in COVID-19 (TCRdb year 2020). Library preparation used the immunoSEQ multiplex PCR assay. TCRdb took this table from immuneACCESS and kept in-frame rearrangements with V and J called. Such tables lack part of the clones; where checked against another copy, unresolved V genes explain under half of the gap, and the rest is unexplained. Present in this sample are about 370,000 clones, 85% to 90% of which were seen just once. 1% of the sample belongs to the ten largest clones. Input material: PBMCs or T cells enriched from blood (not recorded which). These receptors were collected from a young man who had recovered from COVID-19.

The rearrangement joins TRBV19 to TRBJ2-3; no clear D. Germline assignment: CDR1 LNHDA and CDR2 SQIVND (reference sequence). The CDR3 spans 16 residues. With 8 bases removed from V and 1 base from J, the gap between germline ends came to 19 bases. Here the CDR3 DNA reads TGTGCCAGTTCCCTCCCCACTACGCCGGGCACAGATACGCAGTATTTT. This encodes CASSLPTTPGTDTQYF.

This chain uses TRBV6-1 with TRBJ1-4, with D possibly being TRBD1 (6 bases). Per germline, CDR1 MNHNS and CDR2 SASEGT. Trimming took 1 base from V and 10 from J, leaving 25 bases between them. This CDR3 comprises 18 residues. As DNA, the CDR3 is TGTGCCAGCAGTGAAGGAAAGGGGGTCGGTAGCAATTTCGGAAAACTGTTTTTT. It translates to CASSEGKGVGSNFGKLFF.

The rearrangement uses TRBV13 and TRBJ1-6; D not resolved. Germline V gene sequence: CDR1 PRHDT, CDR2 FYEKMQ (reference sequence). The V end lost 0 bases, the J end lost 11 bases, and 5 bases lay between the germline ends. This CDR3 has 12 amino acids. The CDR3 loop reads CASSLGEPPLHF. CDR3 nucleotides: TGTGCCAGCAGCTTAGGCGAGCCACCCCTCCACTTT. The full variable domain, with the rest looked up from reference TRBV13 and TRBJ1-6, is AAGVIQSPRHLIKEKRETATLKCYPIPRHDTVYWYQQGPGQDPQFLISFYEKMQSDKGSIPDRFSAQQFSDYHSELNMSSLELGDSALYFCASSLGEPPLHFGNGTRLTVT.

For this clone: The sample carries other DNA sequences with the same CDR3. J is TRBJ2-1 and V is TRBV7-2; TRBD2 is a possible D gene (5 bases). Per the germline V gene, CDR1 is SGHTA and CDR2 is FQGNSA. The V and J ends lost 1 base and 6 bases respectively, with 7 bases between them. CDR3 length equals 13 residues. CDR3 sequence: CASSLGLANEQFF. The CDR3 bases are TGTGCCAGCAGCTTAGGGCTAGCCAATGAGCAGTTCTTC.

The chain joins TRBV5-6 to TRBJ2-7; D is uncertain. V was clipped by 2 bases and J by 6 bases, with 12 bases between them. Germline V gene data show CDR1 as SGHDT and CDR2 as YYEEEE. This CDR3 is 13 amino acids long. The CDR3 region has the DNA TGTGCCAGCAGCTTTGTGACTGTCAGCGAGCAGTACTTC. Protein: CASSFVTVSEQYF. Drawing the rest from reference TRBV5-6 and TRBJ2-7, the complete variable domain is DAGVTQSPTHLIKTRGQQVTLRCSPKSGHDTVSWYQQALGQGPQFIFQYYEEEERQRGNFPDRFSGHQFPNYSSELNVNALLLGDSALYLCASSFVTVSEQYFGPGTRLTVT.

This clone appeared a single time. The rearrangement links TRBV28 to TRBJ2-7; 9 bases fit TRBD2. The length of the CDR3 is 17 residues. Germline loops: CDR1 MDHEN, CDR2 SYDVKM. Trimming took 5 bases from V and 0 from J; bases not matched to a gene: 11. The CDR3 protein is CASSPILAGTSSYEQYF. The CDR3 DNA follows: TGTGCCAGCAGTCCGATACTAGCGGGCACGAGCTCCTACGAGCAGTACTTC.

In nucleotides, the CDR3 is TGCGCCAGCAGCCTCGTGGCAGGAACTAGCACAGATACGCAGTATTTT. Translation gives CASSLVAGTSTDTQYF. J is TRBJ2-3 and V is TRBV4-1; D gene uncertain. There are 16 residues in the CDR3. With 4 bases removed from V and 0 bases from J, the gap between germline ends came to 14 bases. Germline CDR1 reads MGHRA; CDR2 reads YSYEKL.

A few counts support this clone. The identical CDR3 is also encoded by other nucleotide sequences in the sample. V gene TRBV7-2 combines with J gene TRBJ1-4, with 7 bases lining up with TRBD1. This CDR3 contains 16 residues. J lost 2 bases, V lost 4 bases, and 7 bases had no gene match. Germline-derived CDR1 and CDR2 are SGHTA and FQGNSA. This chain's CDR3 is CASSSRQGGTNEKLFF. Here the CDR3 DNA reads TGTGCCAGCAGCTCCCGACAGGGTGGCACTAATGAAAAACTGTTTTTT.

The chain has TRBV7-8 and TRBJ2-7, with unresolved D. Germline CDR1 is SGHVS and CDR2 is FQNEAQ. Trimming stripped 5 bases from V and 4 bases from J, with 12 bases between. The CDR3 contains 13 residues. CDR3 amino acids: CASSLRPRYEQYF. The CDR3 DNA is TGTGCCAGCAGCCTGCGCCCGAGATACGAGCAGTACTTC.

The chain has TRBV28 and TRBJ2-1; perhaps TRBD2 as D (5 bases). CDR3 length: 12 residues. Trimming removed 3 bases at V and 7 bases at J, with 7 bases between. CDR1 MDHEN and CDR2 SYDVKM come from the germline V gene. DNA for the CDR3: TGTGCCAGCAGTTTCAGGAGGAATGAGCAGTTCTTC. Its translation is CASSFRRNEQFF.

The V gene is TRBV7-9, the J gene TRBJ1-3; tentative D call: TRBD1 (5 bases). The CDR3 runs to 17 residues. Germline assignment: CDR1 SEHNR and CDR2 FQNEAQ (reference sequence). V was trimmed by 5 bases and J by 0 bases, leaving 17 bases between them. CDR3 residues: CASSPRQQGLSGNTIYF. The CDR3 nucleotides are TGTGCCAGCAGCCCGCGACAGCAAGGCCTCTCTGGAAACACCATATATTTT.

The chain couples TRBV6-5 to TRBJ2-1, with D possibly being TRBD2 (6 bases). The CDR3 totals 16 residues. The V end lost 0 bases, the J end lost 4 bases, and 13 bases lay between the germline ends. Germline CDR1 reads MNHEY; CDR2 reads SVGAGI. The CDR3 DNA follows: TGTGCCAGCAGTTACTCGGGCGGGGCCTTATACAATGAGCAGTTCTTC. It yields the protein CASSYSGGALYNEQFF.

The chain couples TRBV5-4 to TRBJ2-1, with D hard to call. This CDR3 has 16 residues. CDR1 is SGHNT and CDR2 is YYREEE in the germline V gene (reference sequence). Deletions cut 2 bases from V and 2 bases from J, with 14 bases between. For the CDR3, the DNA is TGTGCCAGCAGCTTAGCCGGTCAATCTCCCTACAATGAGCAGTTCTTC. Its protein is CASSLAGQSPYNEQFF.

The rearrangement links TRBV19 to TRBJ1-2, with 8 nucleotides matching TRBD1. Germline trimming cut 10 bases from V and 3 bases from J; bases unmatched to any gene: 16. This CDR3 is 16 amino acids long. Per the germline V gene, CDR1 is LNHDA and CDR2 is SQIVND (reference sequence). CDR3 residues: CATNPNEGQDYYGYTF. CDR3 bases: TGTGCCACAAACCCTAACGAGGGACAGGATTACTATGGCTACACCTTC.

V usage is TRBV5-1 and J usage is TRBJ2-7; TRBD1 might be the D (6 bases). Germline V lookup: CDR1 SGHRS, CDR2 YFSETQ. The V end lost 5 bases, the J end lost 0 bases, and 9 bases lay between the germline ends. The CDR3 loop spans 13 amino acids. CDR3 nucleotide sequence: TGCGCCAGCAGTCCAGGGGCCTCCTACGAGCAGTACTTC. This codes for CASSPGASYEQYF.